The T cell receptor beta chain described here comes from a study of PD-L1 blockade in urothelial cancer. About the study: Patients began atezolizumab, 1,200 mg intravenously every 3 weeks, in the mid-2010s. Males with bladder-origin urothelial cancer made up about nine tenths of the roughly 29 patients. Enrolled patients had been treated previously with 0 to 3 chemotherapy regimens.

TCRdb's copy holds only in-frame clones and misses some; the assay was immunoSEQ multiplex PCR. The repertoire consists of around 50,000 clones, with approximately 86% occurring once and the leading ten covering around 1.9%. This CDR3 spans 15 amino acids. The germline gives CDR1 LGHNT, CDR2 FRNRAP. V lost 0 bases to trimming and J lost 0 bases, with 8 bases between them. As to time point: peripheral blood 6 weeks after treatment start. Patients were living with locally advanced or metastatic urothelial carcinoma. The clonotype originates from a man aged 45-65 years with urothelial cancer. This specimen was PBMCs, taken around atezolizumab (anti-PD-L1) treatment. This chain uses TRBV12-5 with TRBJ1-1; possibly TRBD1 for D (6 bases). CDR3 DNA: TGTGCTAGTGGTTTGGTACAGGGACTGAACACTGAAGCTTTCTTT. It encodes CASGLVQGLNTEAFF.